This T cell receptor (beta chain) was recorded in a study of CD8 T cells in Susac syndrome. General study findings and limits: As acknowledged by the study, its TCR sequencing and HLA analysis included a relatively small number of individuals.

Reverse transcription of 0.5 to 1 ug RNA was performed with random hexamers. An immunoSEQ multiplex PCR amplified TCR beta CDR3 over 54 Vbeta and 13 Jbeta. TCRdb re-called the immunoSEQ multiplex PCR reads with MiXCR, one entry per CDR3 protein. The sample carries 170,000 or so distinct CDR3 sequences, under 95% recorded once. The CDR3 covers 12 residues. CDR1 is SGHDT, CDR2 YYEEEE, per germline. V lost 3 bases and J 8 bases, leaving 11 bases between the germline ends. A note on this clonotype: Its antigen is unidentified.

Sequencing targeted TCR beta in blood CD8+ and CD4+ T cells. The patients who served as multiple sclerosis controls were treatment-naive and had stable or active relapsing-remitting disease that fulfilled the revised McDonald criteria. Specimen: CD4+ T cells from PBMCs. This receptor was identified in a human donor with multiple sclerosis. The rearrangement uses TRBV5-6 and TRBJ1-1; D uncertain. CDR3 DNA: TGTGCCAGCAGCTCCGGACGGGGAGAAGCTTTCTTT. Its translation: CASSSGRGEAFF.